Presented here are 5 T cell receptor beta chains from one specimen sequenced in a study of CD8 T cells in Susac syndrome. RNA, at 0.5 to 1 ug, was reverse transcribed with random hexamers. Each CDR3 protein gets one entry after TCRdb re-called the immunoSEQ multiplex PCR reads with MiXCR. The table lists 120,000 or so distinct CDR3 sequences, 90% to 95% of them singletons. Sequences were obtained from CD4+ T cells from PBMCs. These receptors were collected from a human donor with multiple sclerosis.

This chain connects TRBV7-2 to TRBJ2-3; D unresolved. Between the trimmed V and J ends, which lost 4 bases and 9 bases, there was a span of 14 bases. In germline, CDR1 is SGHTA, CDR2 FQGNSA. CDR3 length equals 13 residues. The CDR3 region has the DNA TGTGCCAGCAGCTCCGGACGGCAATACACGCAGTATTTT. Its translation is CASSSGRQYTQYF. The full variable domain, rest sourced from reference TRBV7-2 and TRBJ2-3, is GAGVSQSPSNKVTEKGKDVELRCDPISGHTALYWYRQSLGQGLEFLIYFQGNSAPDKSGLPSDRFSAERTGGSVSTLTIQRTQQEDSAVYLCASSSGRQYTQYFGPGTRLTVL.

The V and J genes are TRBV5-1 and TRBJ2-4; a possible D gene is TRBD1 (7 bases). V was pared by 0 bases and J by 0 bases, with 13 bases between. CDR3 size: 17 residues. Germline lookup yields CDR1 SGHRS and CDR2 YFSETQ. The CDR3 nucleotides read TGCGCCAGCAGCTTGGTTGCAGGGGGGACAGCCAAAAACATTCAGTACTTC. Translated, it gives CASSLVAGGTAKNIQYF.

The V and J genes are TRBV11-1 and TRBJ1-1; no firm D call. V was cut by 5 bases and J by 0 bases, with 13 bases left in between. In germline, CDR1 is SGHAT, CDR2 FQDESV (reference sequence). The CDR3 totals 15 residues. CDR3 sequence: CASSPFRRMNTEAFF. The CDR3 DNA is TGTGCCAGCAGCCCCTTTAGAAGGATGAACACTGAAGCTTTCTTT.

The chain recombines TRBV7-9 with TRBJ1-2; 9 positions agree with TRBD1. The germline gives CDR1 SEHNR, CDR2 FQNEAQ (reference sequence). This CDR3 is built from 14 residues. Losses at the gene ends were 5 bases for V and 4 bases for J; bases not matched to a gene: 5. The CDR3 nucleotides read TGTGCCAGCAGCCCGCAGGGACAGGGCTATGGCTACACCTTC. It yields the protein CASSPQGQGYGYTF.

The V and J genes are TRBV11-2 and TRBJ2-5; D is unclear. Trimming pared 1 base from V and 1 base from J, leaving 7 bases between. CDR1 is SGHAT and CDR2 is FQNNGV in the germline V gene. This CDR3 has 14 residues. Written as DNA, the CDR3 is TGTGCCAGCAGCTTAGTGCAGCGCCAAGAGACCCAGTACTTC. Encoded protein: CASSLVQRQETQYF.